Listed below are T cell receptor beta chains from one sample, sequenced in a study of shared T cell receptors in the human thymus. The table came from immunoSEQ multiplex PCR; TCRdb's copy has only in-frame clones and leaves some out. The table has roughly 560,000 clones, about four fifths seen once. The sample also formed part of further work on human thymus T cells.

The specimen sequenced was thymocytes. The receptor source for this set is a boy in the first two years of life with a congenital heart defect. The CDR3 runs from the conserved cysteine through the conserved F or W. A D gene is named only where the DNA matches it firmly. Expanded clones are given a class, and other clones once, few, many or no size at all.

.,TRBJ2-1,.,TRBV11-2,TGTGCCAGCAGCTTATCCCTTACCTACAATGAGCAGTTCTTC,CASSLSLTYNEQFF
.,TRBJ1-5,.,TRBV15,TGTGCCACCAGCAGAGACACCGGGACACAAAACTATAGCAATCAGCCCCAGCATTTT,CATSRDTGTQNYSNQPQHF
once,TRBJ2-1,.,TRBV15,TGTGCCACCAGCAGAGAGGGGGGAGAGGTCAATGAGCAGTTCTTC,CATSREGGEVNEQFF
.,TRBJ1-1,.,TRBV7-8,TGTGCCAGCAGCCCATATACGCCGCAGGGCCGTAGGGCTTTCTTT,CASSPYTPQGRRAFF
.,TRBJ2-3,.,TRBV9,TGTGCCAGCAGCCCTCGGGGAGCGGATAGCACAGATACGCAGTATTTT,CASSPRGADSTDTQYF
.,TRBJ1-1,TRBD1,TRBV30,TGTGCCTGGAGTGTCAGGGGGAGGATCACTGAAGCTTTCTTT,CAWSVRGRITEAFF
once,TRBJ1-1,TRBD1,TRBV25-1,TGTGCCAGCAGTTCTCCTCACCCGGGACAGGGGGCGGCTTTCTTT,CASSSPHPGQGAAFF
few,TRBJ2-7,.,TRBV2,TGTGCCAGCAGTGAAGCACCTGGGGGCTCGGGCTCCTACGAGCAGTACTTC,CASSEAPGGSGSYEQYF
once,TRBJ2-7,.,TRBV4-3,TGCGCCAGCAGCCGGGCACCCCATACCGAGCAGTACTTC,CASSRAPHTEQYF
few,TRBJ1-3,.,TRBV2,TGTGCCATCCGGGATCGTTTCTGTCCTGGAAACACCATATATTTT,CAIRDRFCPGNTIYF
.,TRBJ2-1,.,TRBV5-1,TGCGCCAGCAGCTTGGTCCGTCTCCCCAATGAGCAGTTCTTC,CASSLVRLPNEQFF
.,TRBJ2-7,.,TRBV13,TGTGCCAGCAGCTTAGAGCTCAGGGTGAGCGAGCAGTACTTC,CASSLELRVSEQYF
.,TRBJ2-2,TRBD1,TRBV7-6,TGTGCCAGCAGCTTTTGGTCTGGACAGGGGTTCCCCGGGGAGCTGTTTTTT,CASSFWSGQGFPGELFF
.,TRBJ2-7,.,TRBV19,TGTGCCAGTAGGGGGACTCCACCCGAAGGGAGCGAGCAGTACTTC,CASRGTPPEGSEQYF
.,TRBJ2-3,TRBD2,TRBV10-2,TGCGCCAGCAGTGGGACTAGCGGGAGTGAACCAGATACGCAGTATTTT,CASSGTSGSEPDTQYF
.,TRBJ1-2,.,TRBV29-1,TGCAGCACTAGGCGGCGGGGGTTGGAGGGCTACACCTTC,CSTRRRGLEGYTF
.,TRBJ1-1,TRBD1,TRBV30,TGTGCCTGGGACAGGGACATGAACACTGAAGCTTTCTTT,CAWDRDMNTEAFF
once,TRBJ1-1,.,TRBV4-3,TGCGCCAGCAGCCAAGGGCCTCGCTTCCCAATGAACACTGAAGCTTTCTTT,CASSQGPRFPMNTEAFF
.,TRBJ1-4,.,TRBV6-5,TGTGCCAGCAGTTACTCCAGGGCTGCAACTAATGAAAAACTGTTTTTT,CASSYSRAATNEKLFF
.,TRBJ2-7,.,TRBV6-6,TGTGCCAGCAGTCCCAGGGACGAGCAGTACTTC,CASSPRDEQYF
.,TRBJ2-7,.,TRBV5-6,TGTGCCAGCAGCCACCCAAGGGGGGCAGGGGGTAGCTACGAGCAGTACTTC,CASSHPRGAGGSYEQYF
.,TRBJ1-2,TRBD1,TRBV5-6,TGTGCCAGCAGCTTGGGGGACAGGGATCGGAGCTATGGCTACACCTTC,CASSLGDRDRSYGYTF
.,TRBJ1-1,.,TRBV28,TGTGCCAGCAGTTTATCTGGGGCGACTGAAGCTTTCTTT,CASSLSGATEAFF
.,TRBJ2-7,.,TRBV11-3,TGTGCCAGCAGCTCCCGCCTAGGAGGGGCCTTGCGGTACGAGCAGTACTTC,CASSSRLGGALRYEQYF
.,TRBJ1-1,.,TRBV6-1,TGTGCCAGCAGTGATTGGGAGGCGGCCAGGAACACTGAAGCTTTCTTT,CASSDWEAARNTEAFF
.,TRBJ2-3,.,TRBV12-2,TGTGCAAGTCGCTTAGAGTTCGCTAGCGGGGGGGTAGATACGCAGTATTTT,CASRLEFASGGVDTQYF
few,TRBJ2-1,TRBD2,TRBV19,TGTGCCAGTACCCCACACCCACGGGCGGCTAGCGGGAGCAATGAGCAGTTCTTC,CASTPHPRAASGSNEQFF
.,TRBJ2-1,.,TRBV6-5,TGTGCCAGCAGTTACTCGGGGACTTCTTTTGAGCAGTTCTTC,CASSYSGTSFEQFF
few,TRBJ1-4,.,TRBV6-6,TGTGCCAGCAGTTACTACCCAGGTGAAAAACTGTTTTTT,CASSYYPGEKLFF
.,TRBJ1-5,TRBD1,TRBV6-1,TGTGCCAGCAGAGAGAACAGGGGTCCCAATCAGCCCCAGCATTTT,CASRENRGPNQPQHF
.,TRBJ2-7,.,TRBV7-9,TGTGCCAGCAGTCCGCGGCGGTCCTACGAGCAGTACTTC,CASSPRRSYEQYF
few,TRBJ2-7,TRBD2,TRBV15,TGTGCCACCAGCAGGGGGGGGGAGGGGTCGGTCAATCACCCCTCCTACGAGCAGTACTTC,CATSRGGEGSVNHPSYEQYF
.,TRBJ2-5,TRBD1,TRBV7-7,TGTGCTAGCAGCCAACAGGGAGTTTCAGGGGGCGGGTGTATTGAGACCCAGTACTTC,CASSQQGVSGGGCIETQYF